These 23 T cell receptor beta chains were sequenced from one sample in a study of Graves' ophthalmopathy and Graves' hyperthyroidism. Amplified material comprised TCR beta CDR3 regions derived from RNA transcripts. HTBI primers primed a first-round RT-PCR, and a second-round multiplex PCR followed. TCRdb independently ran MiXCR on the multiplex PCR reads; one entry per CDR3 protein. The table includes approximately 460,000 distinct CDR3 sequences, about an eighth detected once. The sequencing input was blood. These receptors all come from a young woman with Graves' ophthalmopathy.

Many counts were recorded for this clonotype. The V gene is TRBV6-5, the J gene TRBJ1-1; D is ambiguous. Germline CDR1 and CDR2: MNHEY and SVGAGI. Trimming left V 1 base short and J 1 base short, with 13 bases between. The CDR3 contains 16 residues. The CDR3 protein is CASSYYPWGPNTEAFF. Here the CDR3 DNA reads TGTGCCAGCAGTTACTACCCGTGGGGTCCGAACACTGAAGCTTTCTTT.

There are many counts of this clonotype. The chain recombines TRBV6-1 with TRBJ2-5, with 14 bases aligning to TRBD2. The CDR3 is 16 amino acids. Trimming cost V 11 bases and J 5 bases; bases outside gene matches: 13. Germline V gives CDR1 MNHNS, CDR2 SASEGT. The CDR3 DNA follows: TGTGCCGGTACTATGGGACTAGCGGGAGTGCGGGAGACCCAGTACTTC. This sequence encodes CAGTMGLAGVRETQYF.

This clonotype was picked up a small number of times. This chain uses TRBV6-1 with TRBJ1-2, with a possible D match to TRBD1 (6 bases). The V gene's germline CDR1 is MNHNS and CDR2 SASEGT. The V gene lost 4 bases and the J gene lost 3 bases, with 12 bases spanning the gap. There are 14 residues in the CDR3. The CDR3 loop reads CASSGQERYYGYTF. The DNA for the CDR3 is TGTGCCAGCAGTGGACAGGAGAGGTACTATGGCTACACCTTC.

This clonotype was detected many times. J is TRBJ2-7 and V is TRBV15, with D possibly being TRBD2 (5 bases). V gave up 1 base and J gave up 4 bases, with 11 bases separating them. In germline, CDR1 is LNHNV, CDR2 YYDKDF (reference sequence). This CDR3 has 14 amino acids. The CDR3 coding sequence is TGTGCCACCAGCAGAGTCGGGGTGGGGTACGAGCAGTACTTC. Residues: CATSRVGVGYEQYF.

This rearrangement joins TRBV20-1 to TRBJ2-7; tentative D call: TRBD1 (6 bases). The germline V gene has CDR1 DFQATT and CDR2 SNEGSKA (reference sequence). CDR3 length: 13 amino acids. Between the trimmed V and J ends, which lost 6 bases and 7 bases, there was a span of 19 bases. The DNA for the CDR3 is TGCAGTGCAACAACAGGACAGTTTCAAGAGCAGTACTTC. This codes for CSATTGQFQEQYF.

The rearrangement uses TRBV30 and TRBJ1-1; D may be TRBD1 (6 bases). The germline V and J ends were trimmed by 7 bases and 11 bases, with 14 bases remaining between them. Germline V lookup: CDR1 GTSNPN, CDR2 SVGIG (reference sequence). This CDR3 region has 10 residues. CDR3 loop: CALDWDTAFF. CDR3 coding DNA: TGTGCCTTAGATTGGGACACGGCTTTCTTT.

At least ten counts were recorded for this clonotype. The DNA of the CDR3 is TGTGCCAGCAGTTACCCTAACTCCTACGAGCAGTACTTC. Translated: CASSYPNSYEQYF. The rearrangement joins TRBV6-5 to TRBJ2-7; no definite D call. V shed 2 bases and J shed 0 bases, with 5 bases lying between them. This CDR3 has 13 residues. Germline lookup yields CDR1 MNHEY and CDR2 SVGAGI.

This clonotype was found many times. The chain carries TRBV2 and TRBJ2-5; 7 bases align to TRBD1. In germline, CDR1 is SNHLY, CDR2 FYNNEI. CDR3 length equals 13 residues. Germline trimming cut 7 bases from V and 1 base from J; bases unmatched to any gene: 3. The CDR3 spells CASTGTVQETQYF. The DNA of the CDR3 is TGTGCCAGCACCGGGACAGTCCAAGAGACCCAGTACTTC.

The CDR3 nucleotides are TGTGCCAGCAGCCCGGGACTAGCGGGCCTCTACGAGCAGTACTTC. This gives the protein CASSPGLAGLYEQYF. The V gene is TRBV7-6, the J gene TRBJ2-7; 12 bases fit TRBD2. V gave up 5 bases and J gave up 3 bases; unmatched junction bases: 5. The CDR3 has 15 residues. Germline loops: CDR1 SGHVS, CDR2 FNYEAQ.

This clonotype was seen repeatedly, ten times or more. This chain joins TRBV7-9 and TRBJ2-5, with TRBD2 matching over 7 bases. V dropped 2 bases and J dropped 1; count of bases not matched to a gene: 4. In germline, CDR1 is SEHNR, CDR2 FQNEAQ (reference sequence). The CDR3 loop spans 15 amino acids. Here the CDR3 reads CASSLPGTIQETQYF. CDR3 sequence (DNA): TGTGCCAGCAGCTTACCCGGGACTATCCAAGAGACCCAGTACTTC.

Comment on this clonotype: Since a much larger clone is just one base distant, this may be a read error. This chain uses TRBV12-3 or TRBV12-4 with TRBJ1-5, with D hard to call. The CDR3 is made up of 19 amino acids. The V end lost 3 bases, the J end lost 5 bases, and 26 bases lay between the germline ends. CDR3 DNA sequence: TGTGCCAGCAGTTTCACCCCAGCAGGACCCGAGGTTTCAGATCAGCCCCAGCATTTT. Translation gives CASSFTPAGPEVSDQPQHF.

This clonotype appeared a single time. The junction and the germline gene differ at one end; a read error may be behind it. This chain links TRBV4-1 with TRBJ1-6, with a tentative D call TRBD1 (6 bases). This CDR3 contains 14 residues. The V gene's germline CDR1 is MGHRA and CDR2 YSYEKL. The CDR3 bases are TGCGCCAGCAGCCAAGTTCCAGGGGATTCACCTCTCAACTTT. It is translated as CASSQVPGDSPLNF.

Many counts were recorded for this clonotype. This chain joins TRBV5-1 and TRBJ1-6; D remains ambiguous. The CDR3 has 15 amino acids. Germline V gene lookup returns CDR1 SGHRS and CDR2 YFSETQ. Between the trimmed V and J ends, which lost 4 bases and 13 bases, there was a span of 21 bases. DNA for the CDR3: TGCGCCAGCAGCGTCTCATACGGGAGCCAGCCGCCCCTCCACTTT. Translated, it gives CASSVSYGSQPPLHF. The full variable domain, with the rest looked up from reference TRBV5-1 and TRBJ1-6, is KAGVTQTPRYLIKTRGQQVTLSCSPISGHRSVSWYQQTPGQGLQFLFEYFSETQRNKGNFPGRFSGRQFSNSRSEMNVSTLELGDSALYLCASSVSYGSQPPLHFGNGTRLTVT.

This rearrangement joins TRBV5-4 to TRBJ2-7; D remains unclear. CDR1 SGHNT and CDR2 YYREEE come from the germline V gene (reference sequence). This CDR3 contains 15 residues. Trimming took off 2 bases at V and 0 bases at J, with 12 bases between the two ends. CDR3 residues: CASSLDPITSYEQYF. The CDR3 DNA is TGTGCCAGCAGCTTAGACCCTATAACCTCCTACGAGCAGTACTTC.

This clonotype showed up many times. The V call is TRBV2, the J call TRBJ2-6, with TRBD1 matching over 7 bases. CDR3 length equals 16 residues. Unmatched junction bases numbered 9, after V lost 10 bases and J lost 0 bases. Germline CDR1 and CDR2: SNHLY and FYNNEI. The CDR3: CATRTGRSSGANVLTF. As DNA, the CDR3 is TGTGCCACCAGGACAGGACGATCCTCTGGGGCCAACGTCCTGACTTTC. Supplemented by reference TRBV2 and TRBJ2-6, the full variable domain reads EPEVTQTPSHQVTQMGQEVILRCVPISNHLYFYWYRQILGQKVEFLVSFYNNEISEKSEIFDDQFSVERPDGSNFTLKIRSTKLEDSAMYFCATRTGRSSGANVLTFGAGSRLTVL.

This clonotype has at least ten counts. The rearrangement joins TRBV27 to TRBJ2-7; 8 bases are shared with TRBD2. Per the germline V gene, CDR1 is MNHEY and CDR2 is SMNVEV (reference sequence). Unmatched junction bases numbered 22, after V lost 6 bases and J lost 3 bases. There are 19 residues in the CDR3. The CDR3 sequence: CASRGRGGVRISGHYEQYF. CDR3 nucleotides: TGTGCCAGCAGAGGACGGGGGGGAGTGAGGATTTCGGGTCACTACGAGCAGTACTTC.

In this sample, this clonotype turned up many times. The CDR3 DNA follows: TGTGCCAGCAGTTTCACTAGCGCCTCCTACGAGCAGTACTTC. Translated: CASSFTSASYEQYF. The V gene is TRBV12-3 or TRBV12-4, the J gene TRBJ2-7, with 7 bases matching TRBD2. The V segment lost 3 bases and the J segment 0 bases; nucleotides outside the gene matches: 2. The CDR3 is made up of 14 amino acids.

This clonotype was detected many times. The chain carries TRBV20-1 and TRBJ1-5; D is undetermined. With 3 bases removed from V and 8 bases from J, the gap between germline ends came to 14 bases. This CDR3 has 13 residues. In germline, CDR1 is DFQATT, CDR2 SNEGSKA (reference sequence). CDR3 in DNA: TGCAGTGCTAGGGCGGTGGGTCGGGAGCCCCAGCATTTT. Protein: CSARAVGREPQHF.

This clonotype was seen many times. The chain links TRBV27 to TRBJ2-2; 9 nucleotides agree with TRBD2. V lost 7 bases to trimming and J lost 1 base; unmatched junction nucleotides: 7. This CDR3 comprises 16 residues. Germline CDR1 and CDR2: MNHEY and SMNVEV (reference sequence). This CDR3 is CASTTGLAQNTGELFF. CDR3 nucleotide sequence: TGTGCCAGCACCACGGGACTAGCACAGAACACCGGGGAGCTGTTTTTT.

In this sample, this clonotype turned up many times. J is TRBJ1-5 and V is TRBV2; D possibly corresponds to TRBD1 (6 bases). The CDR3 spans 14 residues. Germline V gene data show CDR1 as SNHLY and CDR2 as FYNNEI. Trimming stripped 6 bases from V and 0 bases from J, with 9 bases between. For the CDR3, the DNA is TGTGCCAGCAGCCACAGGGATAGCAATCAGCCCCAGCATTTT. Protein product: CASSHRDSNQPQHF. Complete variable domain (other parts from reference TRBV2 and TRBJ1-5): EPEVTQTPSHQVTQMGQEVILRCVPISNHLYFYWYRQILGQKVEFLVSFYNNEISEKSEIFDDQFSVERPDGSNFTLKIRSTKLEDSAMYFCASSHRDSNQPQHFGDGTRLSIL.

This clonotype was seen repeatedly, ten times or more. The gene calls are TRBV28 and TRBJ1-2, with 7 bases identical to TRBD1. The CDR3 has 15 residues. The V gene end was trimmed by 4 bases and the J gene end by 0 bases; junction bases not matched to a gene: 5. Germline assignment: CDR1 MDHEN and CDR2 SYDVKM. The CDR3 reads CASSSQGQANYGYTF. CDR3 DNA sequence: TGTGCCAGCAGTTCACAGGGGCAAGCTAACTATGGCTACACCTTC.

This clonotype was picked up many times. This chain uses TRBV28 with TRBJ1-3, with D unclear. CDR3 length: 14 amino acids. Germline V gene sequence: CDR1 MDHEN, CDR2 SYDVKM. The V end was cut by 2 bases, the J end by 0 bases, with 5 bases between. DNA for the CDR3: TGTGCCAGCAGTTTACCCCTCTCTGGAAACACCATATATTTT. This sequence encodes CASSLPLSGNTIYF.

Notes on this clonotype: It may be a read error: a sequence one base away is much more abundant. The chain is built from TRBV28 and TRBJ1-6, with no clear D. The CDR3 sequence is 14 residues long. The germline CDR1 and CDR2 sequences are MDHEN and SYDVKM. CDR3: CASTSSGWSSHLHF. DNA for the CDR3: TGTGCCAGCACCTCTTCGGGTTGGAGTTCACACCTCCACTTT.